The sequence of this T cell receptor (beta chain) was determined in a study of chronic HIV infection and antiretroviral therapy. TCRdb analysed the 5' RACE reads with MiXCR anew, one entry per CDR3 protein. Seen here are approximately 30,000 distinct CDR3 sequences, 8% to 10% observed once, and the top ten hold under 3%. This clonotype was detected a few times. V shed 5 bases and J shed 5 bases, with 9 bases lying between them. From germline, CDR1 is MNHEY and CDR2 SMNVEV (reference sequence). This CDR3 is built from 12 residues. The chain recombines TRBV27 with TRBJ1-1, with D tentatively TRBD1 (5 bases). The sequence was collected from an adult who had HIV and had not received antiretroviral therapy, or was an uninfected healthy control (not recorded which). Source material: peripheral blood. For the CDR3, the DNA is TGTGCCAGCAGTACCGGGGGAACTGAAGCTTTCTTT. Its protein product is CASSTGGTEAFF.